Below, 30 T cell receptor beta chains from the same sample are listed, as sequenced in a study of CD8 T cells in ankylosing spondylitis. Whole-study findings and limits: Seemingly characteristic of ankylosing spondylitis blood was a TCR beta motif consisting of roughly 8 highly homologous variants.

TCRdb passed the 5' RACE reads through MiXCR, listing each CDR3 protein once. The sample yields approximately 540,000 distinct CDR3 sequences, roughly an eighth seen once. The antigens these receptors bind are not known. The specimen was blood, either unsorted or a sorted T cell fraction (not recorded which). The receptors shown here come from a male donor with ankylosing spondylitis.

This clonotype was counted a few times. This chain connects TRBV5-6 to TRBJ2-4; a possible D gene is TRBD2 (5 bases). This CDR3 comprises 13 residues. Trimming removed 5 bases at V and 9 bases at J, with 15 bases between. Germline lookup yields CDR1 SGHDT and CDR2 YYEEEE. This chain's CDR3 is CASSVAQGSIQYF. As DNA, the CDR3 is TGTGCCAGCAGTGTGGCCCAAGGGAGCATTCAGTACTTC.

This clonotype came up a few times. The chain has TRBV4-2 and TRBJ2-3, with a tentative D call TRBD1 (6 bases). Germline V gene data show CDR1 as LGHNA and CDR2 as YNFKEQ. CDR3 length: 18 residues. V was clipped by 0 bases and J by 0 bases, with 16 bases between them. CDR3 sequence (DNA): TGTGCCAGCAGCCAAGATGCGGGTGGACAGAAAAGCACAGATACGCAGTATTTT. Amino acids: CASSQDAGGQKSTDTQYF.

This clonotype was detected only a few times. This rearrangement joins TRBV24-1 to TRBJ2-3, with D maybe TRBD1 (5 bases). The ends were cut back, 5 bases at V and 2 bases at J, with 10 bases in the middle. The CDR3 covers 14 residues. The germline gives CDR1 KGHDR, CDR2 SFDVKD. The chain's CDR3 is CATSVQGDTDTQYF. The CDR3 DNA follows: TGTGCCACCAGTGTTCAGGGTGACACAGATACGCAGTATTTT.

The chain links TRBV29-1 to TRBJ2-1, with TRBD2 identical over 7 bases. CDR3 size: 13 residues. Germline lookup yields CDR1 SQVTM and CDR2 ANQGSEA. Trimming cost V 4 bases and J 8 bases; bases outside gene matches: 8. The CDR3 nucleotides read TGCAGCGTTGGGGGCGGGAGTAGTGATGAGCAGTTCTTC. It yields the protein CSVGGGSSDEQFF.

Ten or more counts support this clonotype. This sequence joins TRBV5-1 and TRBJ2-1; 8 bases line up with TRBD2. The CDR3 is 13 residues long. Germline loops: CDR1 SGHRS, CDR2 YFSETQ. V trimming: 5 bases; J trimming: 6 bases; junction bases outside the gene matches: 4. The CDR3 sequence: CASSPGGLNEQFF. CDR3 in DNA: TGCGCCAGCAGTCCGGGAGGGCTCAATGAGCAGTTCTTC.

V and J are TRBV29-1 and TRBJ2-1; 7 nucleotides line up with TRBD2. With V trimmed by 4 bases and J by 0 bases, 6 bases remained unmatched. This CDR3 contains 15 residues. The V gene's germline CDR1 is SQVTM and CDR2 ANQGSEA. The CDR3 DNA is TGCAGCGTTGTGGGGGGGAGAGCCTCCTACAATGAGCAGTTCTTC. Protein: CSVVGGRASYNEQFF.

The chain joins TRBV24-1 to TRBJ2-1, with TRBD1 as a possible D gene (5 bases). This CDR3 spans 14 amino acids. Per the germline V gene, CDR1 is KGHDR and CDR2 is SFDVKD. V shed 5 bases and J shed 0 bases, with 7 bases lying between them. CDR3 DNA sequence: TGTGCCACCAGTGTAGACAGCTCCTACAATGAGCAGTTCTTC. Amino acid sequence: CATSVDSSYNEQFF.

CDR3 region: CASSQEGHYNEQFF. The CDR3 nucleotides read TGTGCCAGCAGCCAAGAGGGACACTACAATGAGCAGTTCTTC. The chain recombines TRBV4-2 with TRBJ2-1, with D tentatively TRBD1 (6 bases). CDR3 length equals 14 residues. Germline CDR1 reads LGHNA; CDR2 reads YNFKEQ. Trimming stripped 0 bases from V and 3 bases from J, with 6 bases between.

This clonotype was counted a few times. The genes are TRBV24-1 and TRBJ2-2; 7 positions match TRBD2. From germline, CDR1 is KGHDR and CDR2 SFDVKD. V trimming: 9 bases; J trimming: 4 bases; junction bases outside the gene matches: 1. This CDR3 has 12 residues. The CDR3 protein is CATGRGTGELFF. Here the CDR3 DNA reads TGTGCCACCGGGAGGGGCACCGGGGAGCTGTTTTTT.

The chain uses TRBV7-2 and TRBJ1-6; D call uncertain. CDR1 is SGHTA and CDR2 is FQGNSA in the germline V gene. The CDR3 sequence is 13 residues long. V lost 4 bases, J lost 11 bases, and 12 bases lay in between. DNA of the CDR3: TGTGCCAGCAGCTCCCTAGGCCATACACCCCTCCACTTT. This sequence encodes CASSSLGHTPLHF.

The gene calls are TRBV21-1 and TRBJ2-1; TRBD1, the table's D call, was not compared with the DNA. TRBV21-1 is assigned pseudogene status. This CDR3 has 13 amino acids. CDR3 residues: CASSPGSPNEQFF. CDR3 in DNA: TGTGCCAGCTCCCCCGGATCCCCCAATGAGCAGTTCTTC.

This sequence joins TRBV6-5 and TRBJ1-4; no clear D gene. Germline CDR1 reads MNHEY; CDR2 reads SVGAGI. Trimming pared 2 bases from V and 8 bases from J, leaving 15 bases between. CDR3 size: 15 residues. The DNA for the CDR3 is TGTGCCAGCAGTTACGTGGCAGAGCCATCGGAAAAACTGTTTTTT. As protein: CASSYVAEPSEKLFF.

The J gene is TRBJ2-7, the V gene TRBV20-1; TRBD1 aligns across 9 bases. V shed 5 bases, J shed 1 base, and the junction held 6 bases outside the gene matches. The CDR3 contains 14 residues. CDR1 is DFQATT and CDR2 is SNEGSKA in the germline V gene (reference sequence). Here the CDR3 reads CSAGDRDRSYEQYF. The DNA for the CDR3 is TGCAGTGCTGGGGACAGGGATCGATCCTACGAGCAGTACTTC.

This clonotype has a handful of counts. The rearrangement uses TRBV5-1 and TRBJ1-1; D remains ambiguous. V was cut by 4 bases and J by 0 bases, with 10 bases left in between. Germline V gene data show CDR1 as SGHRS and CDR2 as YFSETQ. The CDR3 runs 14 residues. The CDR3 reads CASSEQTVNTEAFF. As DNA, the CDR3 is TGCGCCAGCAGCGAGCAAACAGTGAACACTGAAGCTTTCTTT.

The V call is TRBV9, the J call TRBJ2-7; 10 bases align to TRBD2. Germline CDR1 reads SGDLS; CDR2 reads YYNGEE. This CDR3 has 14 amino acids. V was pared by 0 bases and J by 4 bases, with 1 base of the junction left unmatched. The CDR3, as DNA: TGTGCCAGCAGCGTAGCTAGCGGGGGTTACGAGCAGTACTTC. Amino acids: CASSVASGGYEQYF.

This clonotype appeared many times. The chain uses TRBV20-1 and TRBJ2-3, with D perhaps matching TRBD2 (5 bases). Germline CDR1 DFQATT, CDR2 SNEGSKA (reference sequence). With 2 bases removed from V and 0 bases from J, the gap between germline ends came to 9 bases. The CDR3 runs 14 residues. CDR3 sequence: CSARLAASTDTQYF. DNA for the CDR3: TGCAGTGCTAGACTAGCAGCTAGCACAGATACGCAGTATTTT.

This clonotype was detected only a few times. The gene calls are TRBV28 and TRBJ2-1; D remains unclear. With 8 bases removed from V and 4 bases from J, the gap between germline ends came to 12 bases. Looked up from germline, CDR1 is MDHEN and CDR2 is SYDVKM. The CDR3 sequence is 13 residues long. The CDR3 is CASRLDIYNEQFF. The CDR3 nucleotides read TGTGCCAGCCGATTAGACATTTACAATGAGCAGTTCTTC. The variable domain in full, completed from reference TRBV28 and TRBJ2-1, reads DVKVTQSSRYLVKRTGEKVFLECVQDMDHENMFWYRQDPGLGLRLIYFSYDVKMKEKGDIPEGYSVSREKKERFSLILESASTNQTSMYLCASRLDIYNEQFFGPGTRLTVL.

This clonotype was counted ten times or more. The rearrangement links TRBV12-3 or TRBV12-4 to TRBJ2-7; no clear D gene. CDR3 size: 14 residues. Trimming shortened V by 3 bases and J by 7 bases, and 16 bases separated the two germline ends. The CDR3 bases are TGTGCCAGCAGTTTCCACGGGCCCTCTATGGAGCAGTACTTC. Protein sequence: CASSFHGPSMEQYF.

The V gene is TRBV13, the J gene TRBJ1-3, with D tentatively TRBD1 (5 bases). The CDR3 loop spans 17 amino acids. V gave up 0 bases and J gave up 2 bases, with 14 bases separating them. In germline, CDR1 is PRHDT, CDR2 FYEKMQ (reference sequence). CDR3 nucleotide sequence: TGTGCCAGCAGCTTAGGCCCTGGCAGGGAAGCTGGAAACACCATATATTTT. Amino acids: CASSLGPGREAGNTIYF.

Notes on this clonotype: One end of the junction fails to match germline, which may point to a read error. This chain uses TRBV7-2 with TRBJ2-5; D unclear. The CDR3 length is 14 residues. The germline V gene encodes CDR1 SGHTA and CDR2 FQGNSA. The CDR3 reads CARSLGDFGETQYF. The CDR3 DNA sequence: TGTGCCAGAAGCTTAGGCGACTTCGGGGAGACCCAGTACTTC.

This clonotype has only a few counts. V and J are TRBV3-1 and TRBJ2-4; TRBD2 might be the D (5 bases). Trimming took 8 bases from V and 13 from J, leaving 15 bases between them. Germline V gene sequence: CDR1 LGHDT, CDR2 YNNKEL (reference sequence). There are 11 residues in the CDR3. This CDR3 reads CASGGTPQQYF. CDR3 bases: TGTGCCAGCGGAGGAACCCCTCAGCAGTACTTC.

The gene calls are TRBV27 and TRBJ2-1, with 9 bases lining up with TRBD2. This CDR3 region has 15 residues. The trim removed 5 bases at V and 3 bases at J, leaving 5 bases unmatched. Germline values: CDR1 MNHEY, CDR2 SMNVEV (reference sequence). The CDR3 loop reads CASSISGSYYNEQFF. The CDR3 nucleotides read TGTGCCAGCAGTATTAGCGGGAGTTACTACAATGAGCAGTTCTTC.

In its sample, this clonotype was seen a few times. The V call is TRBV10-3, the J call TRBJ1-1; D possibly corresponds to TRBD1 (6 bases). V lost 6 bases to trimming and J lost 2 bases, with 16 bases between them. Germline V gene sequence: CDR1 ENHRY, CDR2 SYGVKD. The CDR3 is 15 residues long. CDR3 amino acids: CAISSEGGGNTEAFF. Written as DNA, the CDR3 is TGTGCCATCAGCTCGGAGGGAGGGGGAAACACTGAAGCTTTCTTT.

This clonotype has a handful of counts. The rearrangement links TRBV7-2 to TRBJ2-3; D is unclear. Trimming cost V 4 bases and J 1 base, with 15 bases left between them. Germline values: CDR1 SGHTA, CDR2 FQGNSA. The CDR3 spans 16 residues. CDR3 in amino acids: CASSWSGRYGTDTQYF. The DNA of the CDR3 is TGTGCCAGCAGCTGGTCAGGACGGTACGGCACAGATACGCAGTATTTT.

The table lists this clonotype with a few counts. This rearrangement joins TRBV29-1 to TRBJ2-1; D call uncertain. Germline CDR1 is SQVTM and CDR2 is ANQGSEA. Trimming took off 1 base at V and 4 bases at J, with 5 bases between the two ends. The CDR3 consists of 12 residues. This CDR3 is CSVEAGYNEQFF. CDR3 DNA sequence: TGCAGCGTTGAAGCAGGATACAATGAGCAGTTCTTC.

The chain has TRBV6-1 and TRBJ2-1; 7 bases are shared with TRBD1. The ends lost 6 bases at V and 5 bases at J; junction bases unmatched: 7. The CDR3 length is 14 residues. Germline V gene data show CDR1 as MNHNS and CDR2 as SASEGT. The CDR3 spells CASRTLQGNNEQFF. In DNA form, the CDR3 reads TGTGCCAGCAGGACATTACAGGGGAACAATGAGCAGTTCTTC.

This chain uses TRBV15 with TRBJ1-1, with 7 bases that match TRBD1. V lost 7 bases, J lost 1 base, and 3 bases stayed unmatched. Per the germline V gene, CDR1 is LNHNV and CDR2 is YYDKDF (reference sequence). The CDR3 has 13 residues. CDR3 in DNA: TGTGCCACCATGGGACAGCAGAACACTGAAGCTTTCTTT. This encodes CATMGQQNTEAFF.

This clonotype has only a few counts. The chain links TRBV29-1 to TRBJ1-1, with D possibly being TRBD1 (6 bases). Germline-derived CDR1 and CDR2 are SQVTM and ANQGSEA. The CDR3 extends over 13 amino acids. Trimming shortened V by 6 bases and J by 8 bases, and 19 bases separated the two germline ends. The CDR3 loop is CSVQGHREREAFF. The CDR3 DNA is TGCAGCGTCCAAGGCCACAGGGAACGGGAAGCTTTCTTT.

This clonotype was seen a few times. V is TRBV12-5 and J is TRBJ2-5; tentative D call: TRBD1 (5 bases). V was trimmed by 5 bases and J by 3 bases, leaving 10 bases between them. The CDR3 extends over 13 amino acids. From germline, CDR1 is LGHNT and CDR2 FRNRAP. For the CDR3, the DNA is TGTGCTAGTGGTCCTGGGGCGGAAGAGACCCAGTACTTC. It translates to CASGPGAEETQYF.

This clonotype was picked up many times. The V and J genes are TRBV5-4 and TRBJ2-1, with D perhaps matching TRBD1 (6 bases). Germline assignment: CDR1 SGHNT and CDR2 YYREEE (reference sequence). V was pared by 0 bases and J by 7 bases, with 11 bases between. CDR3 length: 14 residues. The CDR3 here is CASSLGTTGNEQFF. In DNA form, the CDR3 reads TGTGCCAGCAGCTTGGGTACTACAGGGAATGAGCAGTTCTTC.